This entry lists 12 T cell receptor beta chains sequenced from one sample in a study of blood T cell repertoires in COVID-19. The table came from immunoSEQ multiplex PCR; TCRdb's copy has only in-frame clones and leaves some out. The sample holds roughly 110,000 clones, approximately 88% seen once. Sequenced material: peripheral blood. The receptors come from a woman aged 40 to 50 with acute or convalescent COVID-19.

The CDR3 reads CASSQGDRAQETQYF. CDR3 coding DNA: TGCGCCAGCAGCCAGGGTGACAGGGCCCAAGAGACCCAGTACTTC. The chain recombines TRBV4-1 with TRBJ2-5; TRBD1 agrees at 7 bases. This CDR3 has 15 amino acids. The J segment lost 1 base and the V segment lost 3 bases, leaving 5 bases of the junction unmatched. Germline CDR1 MGHRA, CDR2 YSYEKL.

The genes are TRBV6-6 and TRBJ1-2; D gene uncertain. The ends were cut back, 0 bases at V and 0 bases at J, with 11 bases in the middle. The CDR3 spans 16 residues. Germline V gene lookup returns CDR1 MNHNY and CDR2 SVGAGI (reference sequence). The CDR3 is CASSYSRPDSNYGYTF. In nucleotides, the CDR3 is TGTGCCAGCAGTTACTCGAGGCCAGACTCTAACTATGGCTACACCTTC.

The CDR3 nucleotides are TGTGCCAGCAGCTTGGGCGATAGACAGCCCCAGCATTTT. Translating gives CASSLGDRQPQHF. The chain has TRBV7-9 and TRBJ1-5, with D unresolved. V lost 3 bases, J lost 7 bases, and 10 bases lay in between. The CDR3 loop spans 13 amino acids. Germline V gives CDR1 SEHNR, CDR2 FQNEAQ (reference sequence).

This clone was observed a handful of times. The rearrangement joins TRBV25-1 to TRBJ2-7, with TRBD1 matching 8 bases. CDR1 MGHDK and CDR2 SYGVNS come from the germline V gene. V lost 6 bases to trimming and J lost 4 bases; unmatched junction nucleotides: 8. There are 14 residues in the CDR3. The CDR3 DNA reads TGTGCCAGCAGGAGGACAGGGTCGAGGTACGAGCAGTACTTC. Translation gives CASRRTGSRYEQYF.

This clone was found a few times. Relative to the germline gene, one junction end is altered; a read error may explain this. The chain is built from TRBV7-2 and TRBJ2-5; TRBD2 agrees at 8 bases. The CDR3 spans 13 residues. Per germline, CDR1 SGHTA and CDR2 FQGNSA. CDR3 DNA: TGTGCCAGCAGCCCGCCGAATCCGGGACTAGTGAACTTC. It specifies CASSPPNPGLVNF.

This CDR3 is CASSSPGQGNYGYTF. CDR3 DNA: TGTGCCAGCAGTTCTCCGGGACAGGGGAACTATGGCTACACCTTC. The V call is TRBV6-5, the J call TRBJ1-2, with 10 positions matching TRBD1. CDR1 and CDR2 (germline): MNHEY, SVGAGI. The CDR3 has 15 amino acids. V shed 4 bases, J shed 2 bases, and the junction held 4 bases outside the gene matches.

V gene TRBV30 combines with J gene TRBJ1-5, with 7 bases that match TRBD1. CDR1 and CDR2 (germline): GTSNPN, SVGIG (reference sequence). The CDR3 contains 15 residues. The junction had 7 bases not matched to a gene; V was cut back by 3 bases and J by 2 bases. The CDR3 nucleotides read TGTGCCTGGAGGAGACAGGGAGACGGCAATCAGCCCCAGCATTTT. Protein sequence: CAWRRQGDGNQPQHF.

The chain couples TRBV6-5 to TRBJ2-7; the D is unclear. The V gene lost 9 bases and the J gene lost 2 bases, with 14 bases spanning the gap. The CDR3 has 13 amino acids. Germline lookup yields CDR1 MNHEY and CDR2 SVGAGI. CDR3 sequence reads: CASLALLPYEQYF. The CDR3 DNA follows: TGTGCCAGTCTGGCCCTCCTTCCCTACGAGCAGTACTTC.

The chain is built from TRBV9 and TRBJ1-6, with TRBD1 matching 7 bases. Germline V gene lookup returns CDR1 SGDLS and CDR2 YYNGEE. The length of the CDR3 is 15 residues. V dropped 2 bases and J dropped 5; count of bases not matched to a gene: 4. CDR3 coding DNA: TGTGCCAGCAGCGTTGGGGACAGTAATAATTCACCCCTCCACTTT. It specifies CASSVGDSNNSPLHF.

This rearrangement joins TRBV2 to TRBJ2-7, with 8 bases fitting TRBD1. This CDR3 region has 13 residues. Germline trimming cut 4 bases from V and 6 bases from J; bases unmatched to any gene: 5. From germline, CDR1 is SNHLY and CDR2 FYNNEI. The CDR3 DNA sequence: TGTGCCAGCAGTGGACAGGGGACAGGCGAGCAGTACTTC. It translates to CASSGQGTGEQYF.

The genes are TRBV5-1 and TRBJ1-1, with 7 bases aligning to TRBD1. Losses at the gene ends were 2 bases for V and 1 base for J; bases not matched to a gene: 5. The CDR3 covers 15 residues. Germline lookup yields CDR1 SGHRS and CDR2 YFSETQ. CDR3 nucleotide sequence: TGCGCCAGCAGCTTAGAAGGGACAGAGAACACTGAAGCTTTCTTT. Translation: CASSLEGTENTEAFF.

The chain uses TRBV6-5 and TRBJ2-1, with TRBD1 as a possible D gene (5 bases). Trimming took 8 bases from V and 3 from J, leaving 11 bases between them. Germline loops: CDR1 MNHEY, CDR2 SVGAGI. The CDR3 contains 13 residues. CDR3 sequence (DNA): TGTGCCAGCGGAGACAGTTACTACAATGAGCAGTTCTTC. Protein sequence: CASGDSYYNEQFF.